A selection of T cell receptor beta chains follows, all from one sample in a study of cytomegalovirus exposure and HLA in healthy donors. Assay used: immunoSEQ multiplex PCR; TCRdb lists only in-frame clones, some missing. The sample lists over 200,000 clones; 83% were seen once. The sequenced sample consisted of PBMCs. Receptors were obtained from a young woman in good health and CMV-seronegative. Both conserved end residues are part of each CDR3. Each record gives: D gene, clone size, J gene, V gene, CDR3 protein, CDR3 DNA. D genes are given only for firm matches. Expanded clones get a size class; other rows say once, few or many, or leave the size out.

-,-,TRBJ1-1,TRBV11-2,CASSLGQNLEAFF,TGTGCCAGCAGCTTAGGACAGAACCTAGAAGCTTTCTTT
TRBD1,-,TRBJ2-4,TRBV7-3,CASSDGQGDIQYF,TGTGCCAGCAGCGACGGACAGGGCGACATTCAGTACTTC
-,-,TRBJ2-7,TRBV7-9,CASSLEFNSYEQYF,TGTGCCAGCAGCTTGGAGTTTAACTCCTACGAGCAGTACTTC
TRBD1,few,TRBJ1-2,TRBV18,CASSPLGQGDGYTF,TGTGCCAGCTCGCCACTGGGACAGGGGGATGGCTACACCTTC
-,-,TRBJ2-5,TRBV6-1,CASTTNRVQETQYF,TGTGCCAGCACTACGAACAGGGTCCAAGAGACCCAGTACTTC
-,few,TRBJ2-2,TRBV5-1,CASTRQVNTGELFF,TGCGCCAGCACGAGACAGGTGAACACCGGGGAGCTGTTTTTT
-,-,TRBJ2-7,TRBV11-2,CASSLGRAGEQYF,TGTGCCAGCAGCTTAGGTCGGGCGGGAGAGCAGTACTTC
-,once,TRBJ2-3,TRBV5-1,CASSLGSSSTDTQYF,TGCGCCAGCAGCTTGGGATCCTCTAGCACAGATACGCAGTATTTT
TRBD2,-,TRBJ2-1,TRBV13,CASSANPGLATNEQFF,TGTGCCAGCAGCGCCAATCCGGGACTAGCGACGAATGAGCAGTTCTTC
TRBD1,-,TRBJ1-4,TRBV6-1,CASSEALGQGNEKLFF,TGTGCCAGCAGTGAAGCCTTGGGACAGGGGAACGAAAAACTGTTTTTT
-,many,TRBJ1-3,TRBV29-1,CSVVTVGNTIYF,TGCAGCGTGGTGACAGTTGGAAACACCATATATTTT
-,once,TRBJ2-3,TRBV28,CASSPPPAQYF,TGTGCCAGCAGTCCCCCTCCGGCGCAGTATTTT
-,-,TRBJ2-7,TRBV11-2,CASSLVAGPYEQYF,TGTGCCAGCAGCTTAGTGGCAGGCCCCTACGAGCAGTACTTC
-,once,TRBJ1-5,TRBV6-6,CASSYYGGDQPQHF,TGTGCCAGCAGTTATTATGGGGGGGATCAGCCCCAGCATTTT
TRBD2,-,TRBJ2-7,TRBV27,CASMPGREKVDEQYF,TGTGCCAGCATGCCGGGGCGGGAGAAAGTCGACGAGCAGTACTTC
-,once,TRBJ2-1,TRBV11-2,CASSLQTKGLQFF,TGTGCCAGCAGCTTACAGACTAAGGGGCTGCAGTTCTTC
-,few,TRBJ2-7,TRBV5-1,CASSLDRSYEQYF,TGCGCCAGCAGCTTGGACAGGTCCTACGAGCAGTACTTC
-,-,TRBJ2-1,TRBV2,CASRLDNNNEQFF,TGTGCCAGCAGACTCGACAATAACAATGAGCAGTTCTTC
TRBD1,-,TRBJ2-7,TRBV6-1,CASRLTGSVGEQYF,TGTGCCAGCAGGTTGACAGGGTCAGTGGGCGAGCAGTACTTC
TRBD1,many,TRBJ1-2,TRBV27,CASSLRGLGGYTF,TGTGCCAGCAGTCTCAGGGGGTTAGGTGGCTACACCTTC